Following are 21 T cell receptor beta chains from one sample sequenced in a study of blood T cell repertoires in COVID-19. Sequencing used immunoSEQ multiplex PCR; TCRdb keeps in-frame clones, though not all of them. The data hold around 47,000 clones, with around 81% observed a single time. Sequences were obtained from peripheral blood. These receptors originate from a woman over 75 with COVID-19, enrolled during active disease.

The chain joins TRBV5-4 to TRBJ2-3, with 9 bases identical to TRBD2. J was trimmed by 6 bases and V by 4 bases; bases with no gene match: 12. Germline assignment: CDR1 SGHNT and CDR2 YYREEE (reference sequence). This CDR3 spans 16 amino acids. CDR3 DNA sequence: TGTGCCAGCAGCCCTGAGCAGCGGGGGGCTTCGGATACGCAGTATTTT. Translation gives CASSPEQRGASDTQYF.

The count of this clone is one. J is TRBJ1-1 and V is TRBV29-1; 9 bases match TRBD1. The J segment lost 1 base and the V segment lost 7 bases, leaving 10 bases of the junction unmatched. This CDR3 is 15 amino acids long. Per the germline V gene, CDR1 is SQVTM and CDR2 is ANQGSEA. CDR3 amino acids: CSALSPGQGNTEAFF. As DNA, the CDR3 is TGCAGCGCCCTATCCCCGGGACAGGGGAACACTGAAGCTTTCTTT. Combining the CDR3 with reference TRBV29-1 and TRBJ1-1 gives the whole variable domain SAVISQKPSRDICQRGTSLTIQCQVDSQVTMMFWYRQQPGQSLTLIATANQGSEATYESGFVIDKFPISRPNLTFSTLTVSNMSPEDSSIYLCSALSPGQGNTEAFFGQGTRLTVV.

This clone was detected a few times. This rearrangement joins TRBV7-6 to TRBJ2-3; TRBD1 might be the D (6 bases). The CDR3 sequence is 14 residues long. Trimming left V 1 base short and J 2 bases short, with 7 bases between. Per the germline V gene, CDR1 is SGHVS and CDR2 is FNYEAQ. In DNA form, the CDR3 reads TGTGCCAGCAGCTTAGGGACAGTCACAGATACGCAGTATTTT. As protein: CASSLGTVTDTQYF.

This chain links TRBV3-1 (or the pseudogene TRBV3-2) with TRBJ1-5; tentative D call: TRBD1 (6 bases). CDR1 and CDR2 (germline): LGHDT, YNNKEL (reference sequence). The CDR3 extends over 13 amino acids. V was pared by 0 bases and J by 7 bases, with 7 bases between. The CDR3 bases are TGTGCCAGCAGCCAAGAACAGGGACAGCCCCAGCATTTT. Encoded protein: CASSQEQGQPQHF.

The chain recombines TRBV5-1 with TRBJ2-7; 13 bases are a match to TRBD2. Germline CDR1 SGHRS, CDR2 YFSETQ. This CDR3 spans 15 amino acids. With 3 bases clipped from V and 3 bases from J, the junction kept 3 bases outside the gene matches. The CDR3 nucleotides read TGCGCCAGCAGCTGGACTAGCGGGAGTTTCTACGAGCAGTACTTC. Its translation: CASSWTSGSFYEQYF. The complete variable domain, with remaining parts taken from reference TRBV5-1 and TRBJ2-7, reads KAGVTQTPRYLIKTRGQQVTLSCSPISGHRSVSWYQQTPGQGLQFLFEYFSETQRNKGNFPGRFSGRQFSNSRSEMNVSTLELGDSALYLCASSWTSGSFYEQYFGPGTRLTVT.

This chain connects TRBV30 to TRBJ2-7, with D possibly TRBD2 on 6 matching bases. The CDR3 runs 12 residues. CDR1 and CDR2 from the germline V gene are GTSNPN and SVGIG (reference sequence). The V end lost 2 bases, the J end lost 6 bases, and 11 bases lay between the germline ends. For the CDR3, the DNA is TGTGCCTGGAGTCTGGGGGGAGGCGAGCAGTACTTC. As protein: CAWSLGGGEQYF. Full variable domain (rest looked up from reference TRBV30 and TRBJ2-7): SQTIHQWPATLVQPVGSPLSLECTVEGTSNPNLYWYRQAAGRGLQLLFYSVGIGQISSEVPQNLSASRPQDRQFILSSKKLLLSDSGFYLCAWSLGGGEQYFGPGTRLTVT.

This clone is a singleton in its sample. This chain links TRBV10-1 with TRBJ2-7, with 10 bases identical to TRBD2. Trimming cost V 5 bases and J 1 base; bases outside gene matches: 2. Germline CDR1 is WNHNN and CDR2 is SYGVQD (reference sequence). The CDR3 covers 14 residues. The CDR3, as DNA: TGCGCCAGCAGTACTAGCGGGGCGTCCTACGAGCAGTACTTC. Amino acids: CASSTSGASYEQYF.

This chain joins TRBV6-5 and TRBJ2-3; 10 nucleotides match TRBD1. V shed 6 bases and J 4 bases; nucleotides not matched to a gene: 7. CDR1 and CDR2 (germline): MNHEY, SVGAGI. The CDR3 contains 15 residues. This CDR3 is CASSPDRGHADTQYF. The DNA of the CDR3 is TGTGCCAGCAGCCCCGACAGGGGGCATGCAGATACGCAGTATTTT.

This clone was detected only a few times. This chain joins TRBV19 and TRBJ1-1, with 10 positions matching TRBD1. J was trimmed by 3 bases and V by 5 bases; bases with no gene match: 6. The CDR3 totals 15 residues. The germline CDR1 and CDR2 sequences are LNHDA and SQIVND (reference sequence). In DNA, the CDR3 is TGTGCCAGTAGTGACCCCGGGACAGGGGACACTGAAGCTTTCTTT. Amino acid sequence: CASSDPGTGDTEAFF.

The rearrangement links TRBV4-2 to TRBJ2-1; D perhaps matches TRBD2 (5 bases). The CDR3 has 15 amino acids. From germline, CDR1 is LGHNA and CDR2 YNFKEQ. Trimming took 4 bases from V and 0 from J, leaving 10 bases between them. The DNA of the CDR3 is TGTGCCAGCAGCCCCCGGGAAAGCTCCTACAATGAGCAGTTCTTC. It translates to CASSPRESSYNEQFF.

The CDR3 DNA is TGTGCCAGCAGCCGAACAGGCTACGAGCAGTACTTC. This gives the protein CASSRTGYEQYF. The chain recombines TRBV11-3 with TRBJ2-7; tentatively, D is TRBD1 (5 bases). Trimming shortened V by 5 bases and J by 3 bases, and 8 bases separated the two germline ends. The CDR3 loop spans 12 amino acids. Germline CDR1 reads SGHNT; CDR2 reads YENEEA.

The chain links TRBV18 to TRBJ2-2; 8 nucleotides align to TRBD2. The CDR3 sequence is 16 residues long. The V segment lost 6 bases and the J segment 3 bases; nucleotides outside the gene matches: 9. Per germline, CDR1 KGHSH and CDR2 LQKENI. CDR3 protein: CASSTKGTSDTGELFF. The DNA for the CDR3 is TGTGCCAGCTCGACCAAGGGGACTAGTGACACCGGGGAGCTGTTTTTT.

V usage is TRBV2 and J usage is TRBJ1-4; tentatively, D is TRBD1 (5 bases). Germline V gene sequence: CDR1 SNHLY, CDR2 FYNNEI. The CDR3 covers 14 residues. The V end lost 8 bases, the J end lost 7 bases, and 17 bases lay between the germline ends. DNA of the CDR3: TGTGCCAGCGGGAGGGGCGGGACGCCTGAAAAACTGTTTTTT. It translates to CASGRGGTPEKLFF.

The genes are TRBV13 and TRBJ2-3, with 7 nucleotides matching TRBD2. V lost 2 bases to trimming and J lost 2 bases; unmatched junction nucleotides: 7. The CDR3 totals 16 residues. CDR1 and CDR2 from the germline V gene are PRHDT and FYEKMQ (reference sequence). The CDR3 DNA reads as TGTGCCAGCAGCTTATTGGGGGAGGGGTCCACAGATACGCAGTATTTT. Protein sequence: CASSLLGEGSTDTQYF.

The V gene is TRBV15, the J gene TRBJ1-5; no firm D call. The V end lost 0 bases, the J end lost 5 bases, and 8 bases lay between the germline ends. Looked up from germline, CDR1 is LNHNV and CDR2 is YYDKDF (reference sequence). The CDR3 is 14 residues long. CDR3 sequence reads: CATSRDASDQPQHF. In nucleotides, the CDR3 is TGTGCCACCAGCAGAGATGCCAGCGATCAGCCCCAGCATTTT.

The genes are TRBV4-1 and TRBJ1-5; 7 nucleotides line up with TRBD1. Unmatched junction bases numbered 2, after V lost 1 base and J lost 5 bases. In germline, CDR1 is MGHRA, CDR2 YSYEKL. The CDR3 runs 14 residues. As DNA, the CDR3 is TGCGCCAGCAGCCAAGTGCAGGGGGATCAGCCCCAGCATTTT. Protein product: CASSQVQGDQPQHF.

The chain uses TRBV11-2 and TRBJ2-5; D is ambiguous. This CDR3 contains 14 residues. Germline-derived CDR1 and CDR2 are SGHAT and FQNNGV. Deletions cut 3 bases from V and 2 bases from J, with 10 bases between. CDR3 in amino acids: CASSLGRVQETQYF. The DNA of the CDR3 is TGTGCCAGCAGCTTGGGTCGGGTTCAAGAGACCCAGTACTTC.

The rearrangement uses TRBV7-9 and TRBJ2-7, with 12 bases lining up with TRBD2. The CDR3 is 16 residues long. V lost 3 bases to trimming and J lost 1 base; unmatched junction nucleotides: 4. Germline CDR1 and CDR2: SEHNR and FQNEAQ (reference sequence). The CDR3 sequence is CASSFRGLAGSYEQYF. DNA of the CDR3: TGTGCCAGCAGCTTCCGGGGACTAGCGGGTTCCTACGAGCAGTACTTC.

The chain couples TRBV11-2 to TRBJ2-7; 9 nucleotides agree with TRBD1. This CDR3 has 16 residues. The germline V gene encodes CDR1 SGHAT and CDR2 FQNNGV. V lost 4 bases, J lost 5 bases, and 12 bases stayed unmatched. CDR3 bases: TGTGCCAGCAGCTCCTTAGGGGGCGGGACAGGGAACGAGCAGTACTTC. Translation: CASSSLGGGTGNEQYF.

This clone was counted a few times. The gene calls are TRBV11-3 and TRBJ2-3; D perhaps matches TRBD1 (6 bases). Germline lookup yields CDR1 SGHNT and CDR2 YENEEA. CDR3 length equals 16 residues. V shed 5 bases and J shed 6 bases, with 21 bases lying between them. Written as DNA, the CDR3 is TGTGCCAGCAGCATACGAGGGGGTACGCTCGGGGATACGCAGTATTTT. Translation: CASSIRGGTLGDTQYF.

This chain connects TRBV6-2 or TRBV6-3 to TRBJ2-7, with D perhaps matching TRBD2 (5 bases). V lost 6 bases and J lost 3, with 21 bases in between. Germline CDR1 and CDR2: MNHEY and SVGEGT. CDR3 size: 16 residues. The CDR3 region is CASSTPWRTLVYEQYF. The CDR3 nucleotides are TGTGCCAGCAGCACCCCGTGGAGGACTCTAGTCTACGAGCAGTACTTC.